This paragraph covers one T cell receptor beta chain sequence. Method: immunoSEQ multiplex PCR; TCRdb's copy keeps in-frame clones and lacks some. Of around 180,000 clones in the sample, approximately 80% were seen once. This specimen belongs to a study of blood T cell repertoires in COVID-19. Study-level information: The origin of the acute and convalescent COVID-19 samples was the United States, Italy and Spain. Nucleic acid was either cDNA or gDNA, and it came from T cells, B-cell-depleted T cells, or PBMCs.

This CDR3 has 14 residues. V lost 5 bases to trimming and J lost 3 bases, with 14 bases between them. Per the germline V gene, CDR1 is SGHRS and CDR2 is YFSETQ. V and J are TRBV5-1 and TRBJ1-1; possible D gene TRBD1, 5 bases. Sequences were obtained from peripheral blood. The TCR originated in a human donor in a cohort sampled during active COVID-19. CDR3 bases: TGCGCCAGCAGTCTTGGGGGGAAAGACACTGAAGCTTTCTTT. Residues: CASSLGGKDTEAFF.